The 12 T cell receptor beta chains presented below share a single source sample, sequenced in a study of T cells in Graves' hyperthyroidism and ophthalmopathy. RNA transcripts gave rise to amplified TCR beta CDR3 regions. First-round RT-PCR targeting the TCR CDR3 was performed with the HTBI primer set. TCRdb redid the calling of the multiplex PCR reads with MiXCR, one entry per CDR3 protein. This sample has 400,000 to 450,000 distinct CDR3 sequences; under 15% occur once, and the top ten carry approximately 13%. Sample: blood. Source of these receptors: a man in his late teens or twenties with Graves' ophthalmopathy.

Worth noting for this clonotype: A read error is possible here, since a much larger clone lies one base away. This chain joins TRBV4-1 and TRBJ2-7; D is unresolved. The CDR3 length is 14 residues. CDR1 is MGHRA and CDR2 is YSYEKL in the germline V gene. CDR3 DNA sequence: TGCGCCAGCGGCCAAGGTCTGGGCAACTACGAGCAGTACTTC. Protein product: CASGQGLGNYEQYF.

This clonotype was observed a few times. For the CDR3, the DNA is TGTGCCAGCAGCCCCGGACAGGGGAGAGGTGAGACCCAGTACTTC. Encoded protein: CASSPGQGRGETQYF. This rearrangement joins TRBV7-9 to TRBJ2-5, with 9 bases that match TRBD1. Germline values: CDR1 SEHNR, CDR2 FQNEAQ (reference sequence). The CDR3 contains 15 residues. The trim removed 5 bases at V and 5 bases at J, leaving 9 bases unmatched.

At least ten counts were recorded for this clonotype. The chain employs TRBV20-1 and TRBJ1-1; 11 nucleotides match TRBD1. The V gene end was trimmed by 7 bases and the J gene end by 7 bases; junction bases not matched to a gene: 11. The CDR3 has 14 amino acids. Germline V gene sequence: CDR1 DFQATT, CDR2 SNEGSKA (reference sequence). CDR3 nucleotides: TGCAGTGTCCGGGGGGACAGGGGGGTGAGTGAAGCTTTCTTT. It encodes CSVRGDRGVSEAFF.

This clonotype showed up many times. The chain uses TRBV9 and TRBJ2-3; tentative D call: TRBD2 (6 bases). The CDR3 totals 17 residues. The germline gives CDR1 SGDLS, CDR2 YYNGEE. Trimming stripped 0 bases from V and 2 bases from J, with 16 bases between. As DNA, the CDR3 is TGTGCCAGCAGCGTAGGTGGGGCTAGCGATCTCACAGATACGCAGTATTTT. It codes for CASSVGGASDLTDTQYF.

This sequence joins TRBV12-3 or TRBV12-4 and TRBJ1-4; perhaps TRBD1 as D (6 bases). The germline V and J ends were trimmed by 3 bases and 8 bases, with 16 bases remaining between them. This CDR3 has 15 amino acids. CDR3 residues: CASSFVAQGPEKLFF. The CDR3 nucleotides read TGTGCCAGCAGTTTTGTGGCACAGGGCCCGGAAAAACTGTTTTTT.

This clonotype has at least ten counts. This chain connects TRBV7-3 to TRBJ2-1; a possible D gene is TRBD1 (5 bases). Trimming removed 6 bases at V and 0 bases at J, with 12 bases between. Looked up from germline, CDR1 is SGHTA and CDR2 is FQGTGA. CDR3 size: 15 residues. The CDR3 coding sequence is TGTGCCAGCAGTCCCCTGACAGACTCCTACAATGAGCAGTTCTTC. This translates into CASSPLTDSYNEQFF.

The chain couples TRBV2 to TRBJ2-3; TRBD2 matches 14 bases. Germline assignment: CDR1 SNHLY and CDR2 FYNNEI. The CDR3 extends over 17 amino acids. V lost 6 bases to trimming and J lost 4 bases; unmatched junction nucleotides: 9. CDR3 amino acids: CASRARLAGGPSDTQYF. The DNA for the CDR3 is TGTGCCAGCAGAGCTAGACTAGCGGGAGGGCCGTCAGATACGCAGTATTTT.

This clonotype was observed a few times. This chain joins TRBV6-1 and TRBJ1-2; D possibly corresponds to TRBD1 (5 bases). Trimming removed 7 bases from V and 4 bases from J, with 22 bases in between. This CDR3 contains 16 residues. The germline CDR1 and CDR2 sequences are MNHNS and SASEGT. This chain's CDR3 is CASNTLTKGNIYGYTF. In DNA, the CDR3 is TGTGCCAGCAACACATTGACAAAGGGGAACATCTATGGCTACACCTTC.

At least ten counts were recorded for this clonotype. This chain uses TRBV6-1 with TRBJ1-2; tentatively, D is TRBD1 (6 bases). The V gene's germline CDR1 is MNHNS and CDR2 SASEGT. The CDR3 is 16 residues long. The germline V and J ends were trimmed by 6 bases and 3 bases, with 20 bases remaining between them. Here the CDR3 reads CASRLHGGAVYYGYTF. The CDR3 DNA reads as TGTGCCAGCAGACTCCACGGGGGCGCTGTGTACTATGGCTACACCTTC.

This clonotype was recorded many times. V gene TRBV6-1 combines with J gene TRBJ1-2; D gene unclear. The CDR3 consists of 14 residues. V was cut by 6 bases and J by 5 bases, with 16 bases left in between. CDR1 MNHNS and CDR2 SASEGT come from the germline V gene. Here the CDR3 DNA reads TGTGCCAGCAGCCCCCTAGGACCGGAATATGGCTACACCTTC. Translation: CASSPLGPEYGYTF.

This clonotype was found a few times. CDR3 nucleotide sequence: TGTGCCAGCAGTGAAGCGACACACTATGGCTACACCTTC. It specifies CASSEATHYGYTF. This sequence joins TRBV2 and TRBJ1-2; the D is unclear. The V and J ends lost 0 bases and 3 bases respectively, with 5 bases between them. CDR3 length: 13 amino acids. The germline gives CDR1 SNHLY, CDR2 FYNNEI.

This clonotype was observed many times. V is TRBV12-3 or TRBV12-4 and J is TRBJ2-7, with no clear D. Trimming took 3 bases from V and 0 from J, leaving 6 bases between them. The CDR3 loop spans 13 amino acids. The CDR3 sequence is CASSFSPSYEQYF. The CDR3 DNA reads as TGTGCCAGCAGTTTCTCGCCCTCCTACGAGCAGTACTTC.